The 26 T cell receptor beta chains below were found in one sample sequenced in a study of shared clonotypes between healthy human individuals. Libraries were prepared by immunoSEQ multiplex PCR; TCRdb keeps only in-frame clonotypes and omits some of them. Here the sample spans around 940,000 clones, about three quarters being singletons. Input material: memory CD4+ T cells sorted from blood. Subset here: CD45RA-negative fraction. The receptors shown here come from a man between 18 and 29 years old in good health.

To note about this clone: This may come from a read error, since a much larger clone is one base off. The sample contains more than one DNA sequence encoding this CDR3. This sequence joins TRBV7-2 and TRBJ2-3; D gene uncertain. V was clipped by 3 bases and J by 0 bases, with 1 base between them. The CDR3 has 12 residues. Germline CDR1 reads SGHTA; CDR2 reads FQGNSA. CDR3 DNA sequence: TGTGCCAGCAGCTTTAGCACAGATACGCAGTATTTT. Translating it yields CASSFSTDTQYF. Looking up the rest from reference TRBV7-2 and TRBJ2-3 gives the full variable domain: GAGVSQSPSNKVTEKGKDVELRCDPISGHTALYWYRQSLGQGLEFLIYFQGNSAPDKSGLPSDRFSAERTGGSVSTLTIQRTQQEDSAVYLCASSFSTDTQYFGPGTRLTVL.

This chain links TRBV5-1 with TRBJ2-2; 13 bases map to TRBD2. The V gene's germline CDR1 is SGHRS and CDR2 YFSETQ. The V and J ends lost 4 bases and 6 bases, in that order; junction bases with no gene match: 3. CDR3 length: 15 residues. The CDR3 coding sequence is TGCGCCAGCAGCCAACTAGCGGGAGGGCCCGGGGAGCTGTTTTTT. This translates into CASSQLAGGPGELFF. The full variable domain, in which reference TRBV5-1 and TRBJ2-2 provide the parts outside the CDR3, is KAGVTQTPRYLIKTRGQQVTLSCSPISGHRSVSWYQQTPGQGLQFLFEYFSETQRNKGNFPGRFSGRQFSNSRSEMNVSTLELGDSALYLCASSQLAGGPGELFFGEGSRLTVL.

The chain joins TRBV5-6 to TRBJ1-5; TRBD1 agrees at 9 bases. Germline loops: CDR1 SGHDT, CDR2 YYEEEE. The CDR3 contains 15 residues. V lost 0 bases, J lost 5 bases, and 3 bases stayed unmatched. The CDR3 DNA is TGTGCCAGCAGCTTGGGGGACAGGGACCATCAGCCCCAGCATTTT. It codes for CASSLGDRDHQPQHF.

This clone occurred once. This chain links TRBV6-4 with TRBJ1-4; TRBD1 might be the D (6 bases). The CDR3 length is 15 residues. The germline CDR1 and CDR2 sequences are MRHNA and SNTAGT. V lost 9 bases and J 3 bases, leaving 17 bases between the germline ends. CDR3 protein: CASTKLQGPNEKLFF. CDR3 nucleotides: TGTGCCAGTACTAAACTACAGGGACCTAATGAAAAACTGTTTTTT.

The chain links TRBV6-1 to TRBJ2-7, with D possibly TRBD1 on 5 matching bases. The germline V gene encodes CDR1 MNHNS and CDR2 SASEGT. This CDR3 comprises 15 residues. Trimming cost V 6 bases and J 0 bases, with 15 bases left between them. The CDR3 loop reads CASRPTRQSSYEQYF. The CDR3 coding sequence is TGTGCCAGCAGGCCAACTCGACAGTCCTCCTACGAGCAGTACTTC.

The rearrangement uses TRBV27 and TRBJ2-1, with TRBD2 matching over 9 bases. The CDR3 length is 19 residues. The germline gives CDR1 MNHEY, CDR2 SMNVEV (reference sequence). V lost 0 bases to trimming and J lost 0 bases; unmatched junction nucleotides: 9. As DNA, the CDR3 is TGTGCCAGCAGTTTATCTAAGCGGGGGGCCTCTAGCTCCTACAATGAGCAGTTCTTC. It specifies CASSLSKRGASSSYNEQFF.

The V gene is TRBV6-1, the J gene TRBJ1-6, with D perhaps TRBD1 (5 bases). V lost 3 bases and J 14 bases, leaving 26 bases between the germline ends. The CDR3 runs 17 residues. Germline loops: CDR1 MNHNS, CDR2 SASEGT. CDR3 sequence: CASSDYGGEPSRETLHF. CDR3 in DNA: TGTGCCAGCAGTGATTACGGGGGGGAGCCATCGAGGGAGACCCTCCACTTT.

With regard to this clone: A far larger clone is only one base removed, so a read error is likely. The chain links TRBV5-1 to TRBJ1-6; the D gene is possibly TRBD1 (5 bases). The germline V gene encodes CDR1 SGHRS and CDR2 YFSETQ. The V and J ends lost 0 bases and 17 bases respectively, with 24 bases between them. CDR3 size: 16 residues. The CDR3 DNA reads TGCGCCAGCAGCTTGGAACCCCAGGGTAAAACTCGGCCCTTCCACTTT. It encodes CASSLEPQGKTRPFHF.

The chain links TRBV5-1 to TRBJ2-1; no definite D call. The CDR3 has 13 amino acids. Germline loops: CDR1 SGHRS, CDR2 YFSETQ. Trimming stripped 5 bases from V and 4 bases from J, with 10 bases between. The CDR3 here is CASRPSYYNEQFF. CDR3 DNA sequence: TGCGCCAGCAGGCCCTCATATTACAATGAGCAGTTCTTC. Complete variable domain (other parts from reference TRBV5-1 and TRBJ2-1): KAGVTQTPRYLIKTRGQQVTLSCSPISGHRSVSWYQQTPGQGLQFLFEYFSETQRNKGNFPGRFSGRQFSNSRSEMNVSTLELGDSALYLCASRPSYYNEQFFGPGTRLTVL.

The rearrangement uses TRBV10-3 and TRBJ2-3; TRBD2 matches 14 bases. The CDR3 has 16 residues. Trimming removed 4 bases from V and 5 bases from J; junction bases left unmatched: 5. Germline V lookup: CDR1 ENHRY, CDR2 SYGVKD. Written as DNA, the CDR3 is TGTGCCATCAGTGTGACTAGCGGGGGGGCCGGAGATACGCAGTATTTT. It specifies CAISVTSGGAGDTQYF.

The chain carries TRBV7-2 and TRBJ2-5; 9 bases map to TRBD2. Germline-derived CDR1 and CDR2 are SGHTA and FQGNSA. V dropped 7 bases and J dropped 4; count of bases not matched to a gene: 10. The CDR3 has 15 residues. CDR3 nucleotides: TGTGCCAGCAACCAAGGCGGGAGGGGACCAGAGACCCAGTACTTC. As protein: CASNQGGRGPETQYF. Based on the CDR3 plus reference TRBV7-2 and TRBJ2-5, the full variable domain is GAGVSQSPSNKVTEKGKDVELRCDPISGHTALYWYRQSLGQGLEFLIYFQGNSAPDKSGLPSDRFSAERTGGSVSTLTIQRTQQEDSAVYLCASNQGGRGPETQYFGPGTRLLVL.

In nucleotides, the CDR3 is TGTGCCAGCAGCTTAGGGGGACAGGGGGACTACGAGCAGTACTTC. Its protein product is CASSLGGQGDYEQYF. The V gene is TRBV11-2, the J gene TRBJ2-7; TRBD1 agrees at 11 bases. This CDR3 comprises 15 residues. Losses at the gene ends were 1 base for V and 3 bases for J; bases not matched to a gene: 2. Germline V gives CDR1 SGHAT, CDR2 FQNNGV. Supplemented by reference TRBV11-2 and TRBJ2-7, the full variable domain reads EAGVAQSPRYKIIEKRQSVAFWCNPISGHATLYWYQQILGQGPKLLIQFQNNGVVDDSQLPKDRFSAERLKGVDSTLKIQPAKLEDSAVYLCASSLGGQGDYEQYFGPGTRLTVT.

The chain is built from TRBV2 and TRBJ1-1; 10 nucleotides line up with TRBD1. Germline CDR1 and CDR2: SNHLY and FYNNEI. The V gene end was trimmed by 4 bases and the J gene end by 3 bases; junction bases not matched to a gene: 2. The CDR3 is 14 amino acids. CDR3 region: CASSGQGAYTEAFF. The CDR3 nucleotides are TGTGCCAGCAGTGGACAGGGGGCATACACTGAAGCTTTCTTT.

The J gene is TRBJ2-5, the V gene TRBV4-1; no firm D call. Trimming removed 4 bases from V and 3 bases from J, with 9 bases in between. In germline, CDR1 is MGHRA, CDR2 YSYEKL. The CDR3 extends over 13 amino acids. The CDR3 loop reads CASSRAAKETQYF. The CDR3 bases are TGCGCCAGCAGCCGGGCCGCCAAAGAGACCCAGTACTTC.

The chain employs TRBV18 and TRBJ2-3; D unclear. The CDR3 is made up of 12 amino acids. V was pared by 5 bases and J by 0 bases, with 3 bases between. Looked up from germline, CDR1 is KGHSH and CDR2 is LQKENI. The DNA of the CDR3 is TGTGCCAGCTCAGGTAGCACAGATACGCAGTATTTT. It yields the protein CASSGSTDTQYF.

The rearrangement uses TRBV6-6 and TRBJ2-1, with TRBD1 matching 7 bases. The germline CDR1 and CDR2 sequences are MNHNY and SVGAGI (reference sequence). CDR3 length equals 15 residues. V lost 0 bases, J lost 4 bases, and 3 bases stayed unmatched. The DNA of the CDR3 is TGTGCCAGCAGTTACTCCACAGGGGTTTACAATGAGCAGTTCTTC. Residues: CASSYSTGVYNEQFF.

J is TRBJ1-5 and V is TRBV4-3; D call uncertain. Trimming took 8 bases from V and 3 from J, leaving 11 bases between them. The CDR3 has 13 amino acids. Germline values: CDR1 LGHNA, CDR2 YSLEER. CDR3 in amino acids: CASSPALNQPQHF. The CDR3 coding sequence is TGCGCCAGCTCTCCGGCCCTCAATCAGCCCCAGCATTTT.

This clone was detected a few times. The rearrangement joins TRBV20-1 to TRBJ1-1; D is ambiguous. The V end was cut by 5 bases, the J end by 6 bases, with 7 bases between. The CDR3 sequence is 10 residues long. The germline V gene encodes CDR1 DFQATT and CDR2 SNEGSKA (reference sequence). The CDR3 region is CSARTPEAFF. In DNA form, the CDR3 reads TGCAGTGCTCGAACCCCTGAAGCTTTCTTT.

V usage is TRBV6-1 and J usage is TRBJ2-1; D perhaps matches TRBD2 (6 bases). The CDR3 has 15 amino acids. Trimming removed 11 bases at V and 10 bases at J, with 27 bases between. The germline gives CDR1 MNHNS, CDR2 SASEGT. CDR3 in DNA: TGTGCCGTAAAAATGGAGGCGGGGCCCCCCGTCGAGCAGTTCTTC. Translating it yields CAVKMEAGPPVEQFF.

V and J are TRBV28 and TRBJ1-5; D not resolved. The CDR3 totals 17 residues. V was cut by 5 bases and J by 0 bases, with 17 bases left in between. CDR1 and CDR2 from the germline V gene are MDHEN and SYDVKM. Here the CDR3 DNA reads TGTGCCAGCAGTCCCTCTGTTAAGAGATATAGCAATCAGCCCCAGCATTTT. It translates to CASSPSVKRYSNQPQHF.

The rearrangement links TRBV5-1 to TRBJ1-4; D remains ambiguous. There are 15 residues in the CDR3. Trimming removed 0 bases from V and 4 bases from J, with 10 bases in between. From germline, CDR1 is SGHRS and CDR2 YFSETQ. CDR3: CASSLEPGVNEKLFF. The CDR3 DNA sequence: TGCGCCAGCAGCTTGGAACCCGGGGTTAATGAAAAACTGTTTTTT.

The chain links TRBV10-3 to TRBJ2-1; possibly TRBD1 or TRBD2 for D (5 bases each). The germline CDR1 and CDR2 sequences are ENHRY and SYGVKD. The CDR3 loop spans 14 amino acids. V lost 5 bases and J 4 bases, leaving 12 bases between the germline ends. DNA of the CDR3: TGTGCCATCAGTTCCGGGACGGCTTACAATGAGCAGTTCTTC. Its protein is CAISSGTAYNEQFF.

The chain links TRBV28 to TRBJ1-4, with no clear D. This CDR3 is built from 13 residues. In germline, CDR1 is MDHEN, CDR2 SYDVKM. V was shortened by 2 bases and J by 6 bases, with 7 bases between the two germline ends. The CDR3 bases are TGTGCCAGCAGTTTACCCGGGGATGAAAAACTGTTTTTT. It is translated as CASSLPGDEKLFF.

The rearrangement joins TRBV5-6 to TRBJ1-1, with 8 bases matching TRBD1. CDR1 and CDR2 (germline): SGHDT, YYEEEE. This CDR3 has 13 residues. Trimming took 1 base from V and 4 from J; bases not matched to a gene: 0. The CDR3 is CASSLTGGTEAFF. DNA for the CDR3: TGTGCCAGCAGCTTGACAGGGGGCACTGAAGCTTTCTTT.

CDR3 sequence (DNA): TGTGCCAGCAGTTTATCTTCCGCCCACAGGGGTGAAAAACTGTTTTTT. It yields the protein CASSLSSAHRGEKLFF. The rearrangement joins TRBV27 to TRBJ1-4, with 7 positions matching TRBD1. There are 16 residues in the CDR3. Germline CDR1 is MNHEY and CDR2 is SMNVEV (reference sequence). The V gene end was trimmed by 0 bases and the J gene end by 7 bases; junction bases not matched to a gene: 8.

The V and J genes are TRBV5-1 and TRBJ2-1, with TRBD2 matching 11 bases. From germline, CDR1 is SGHRS and CDR2 YFSETQ. After removal of 3 bases from V and 0 bases from J, the junction contained 11 bases not matched to a gene. The CDR3 consists of 19 residues. The DNA of the CDR3 is TGCGCCAGCAGCTCACCGGGACTAGCGGACCGGAGCTCCTACAATGAGCAGTTCTTC. Encoded protein: CASSSPGLADRSSYNEQFF. The variable domain in full, with the rest retrieved from reference TRBV5-1 and TRBJ2-1, is KAGVTQTPRYLIKTRGQQVTLSCSPISGHRSVSWYQQTPGQGLQFLFEYFSETQRNKGNFPGRFSGRQFSNSRSEMNVSTLELGDSALYLCASSSPGLADRSSYNEQFFGPGTRLTVL.